The 4 T cell receptor beta chains below all came from one sample that was sequenced in a study of CD8+ T cells in alopecia areata. Investigators isolated RNA and reverse transcribed it into cDNA to act as the sequencing template. Repertoires were generated with immunoSEQ multiplex PCR, while TCRdb's copy carries only in-frame clones and drops some. The table shows 190,000 or so clones, with roughly 64% occurring only once. Sample treatment: oral pan-JAK inhibitor, 5-10 mg twice daily. The sequencing used CD4+ T cells sorted from blood, collected at week 24, from a patient treated with tofacitinib. The receptors stem from a human donor with alopecia areata.

V is TRBV14 and J is TRBJ1-6, with TRBD1 matching over 7 bases. The CDR3 has 15 amino acids. J lost 10 bases, V lost 1 base, and 7 bases had no gene match. Germline V gene lookup returns CDR1 SGHDN and CDR2 FVKESK. Here the CDR3 DNA reads TGTGCCAGCAGCCAAGGAAACAGGGGATGGTCACCCCTCCACTTT. Translated, it gives CASSQGNRGWSPLHF.

The rearrangement joins TRBV21-1 to TRBJ2-4; TRBD1 is taken as the D call from the table, unchecked against the DNA. TRBV21-1 is given as a pseudogene. This CDR3 is 15 amino acids long. The CDR3 bases are TGTGCCAGCAGCAAAGGTACAGGGAGTTACATTATTCAGTACTTC. Amino acid sequence: CASSKGTGSYIIQYF.

This clone has just one count. This chain's CDR3 is CASSNRERNQPQHF. DNA of the CDR3: TGTGCCAGCAGTAACAGGGAACGCAATCAGCCCCAGCATTTT. The chain uses TRBV2 and TRBJ1-5; perhaps TRBD1 as D (6 bases). There are 14 residues in the CDR3. Germline CDR1 SNHLY, CDR2 FYNNEI. The V end lost 5 bases, the J end lost 2 bases, and 10 bases lay between the germline ends.

CDR3 sequence reads: CASSITGITEAFF. CDR3 sequence (DNA): TGTGCCAGCAGCATCACAGGGATCACTGAAGCTTTCTTT. The chain recombines TRBV7-9 with TRBJ1-1; weak D call: TRBD1 (6 bases). Germline CDR1 is SEHNR and CDR2 is FQNEAQ (reference sequence). The V end lost 5 bases, the J end lost 4 bases, and 11 bases lay between the germline ends. CDR3 length: 13 residues. Complete variable domain (other parts from reference TRBV7-9 and TRBJ1-1): DTGVSQNPRHKITKRGQNVTFRCDPISEHNRLYWYRQTLGQGPEFLTYFQNEAQLEKSRLLSDRFSAERPKGSFSTLEIQRTEQGDSAMYLCASSITGITEAFFGQGTRLTVV.